The present T cell receptor (beta chain) was sequenced within a study of brain T cells in children with intractable seizures (dated by TCRdb to the early 2020s). For the study in its entirety: As a first screen for immune gene transcripts, resected brain tissue from approximately 54 pediatric epilepsy surgery cases was run on a NanoString immunology panel. Among the roughly 12 selected surgery cases, pre-surgery blood was additionally sequenced for eight, leaving four cases with brain tissue only.

The research as a whole found: Viral specificity was inferred solely from CDR3 sequence similarity, and the HCMV serostatus of the patients was not known. Sequencing depth differed between pre- and post-surgery blood, so clones missing from the pre-surgery sample may reflect undersampling.

Comment on this clone: Which antigen it targets is not known. No much larger clone exists at a distance of one base, and base qualities are not known.

In the paper's terms, the time point label means: blood from clinic visit 5 months post-surgery; TSC patient then seizure free. The surgery cases with the highest brain T cell transcript signatures were chosen for TCR beta chain sequencing of brain tissue, and also of blood when blood was available. Before surgery, patients had received at least one anti-epileptic drug. TCR-sequenced patients were children with drug-resistant epilepsy due to tuberous sclerosis complex, focal cortical dysplasia, Rasmussen encephalitis or hemimegalencephaly. Bulk genomic DNA was extracted from unsorted brain tissue and whole blood with the Monarch genomic DNA purification kit. CDR1 is given as MNHNS and CDR2 as SASEGT, both from the germline V gene. V lost 1 base and J lost 2 bases; the stretch between them is 8 bases long. The CDR3, from cysteine to phenylalanine, totals 14 residues. Of all the DNA, just the CDR3 is kept, 42 bases in frame from base 1.

TCR beta chain sequences were generated from genomic DNA using the immunoSEQ assay. In the source study's methods: Any CDR3 sequence that did not begin with the conserved framework cysteine at position 104 was removed by hand. Clonality was calculated as one minus the normalized Shannon's Diversity Index, with values ranging from 0 (maximal diversity) to 1 (oligoclonal). Chi-squared comparison-of-proportions tests were used to check whether the frequency of the same CDR3 differed between samples, for example brain versus blood. Public clonotypes were found by searching immuneACCESS, and the VDJdb browser was used to assess similarity to known antiviral clonotypes. TCRdb mirrors the immuneACCESS table, restricted to in-frame sequences. Some clones are absent from its copies; in checked studies, under half trace to an unresolved V gene, and the reason for the others is unknown. V and J calls and clone size are copied from that table; D and trimming were computed from the DNA. The sample table contains 300,000 to 400,000 clones; only one count was recorded for over 90% of them. The ten largest account for roughly 6% of the sample.

The sequence is built from TRBV6-1 and TRBJ1-2; no D gene call is confident. The source of this sequence is a boy younger than two with tuberous sclerosis and intractable seizures. The material sequenced was peripheral blood, taken about 5 months after surgery. The CDR3: CASSEVPNNYGYTF. The nucleotides are TGTGCCAGCAGTGAAGTGCCAAACAACTATGGCTACACCTTC.